One sample yielded the 23 T cell receptor beta chains listed below, sequenced in a study of tumor and adjacent non-tumor tissue in lung cancer. The library came from three nested PCR rounds adapted from ARM-PCR protocols. Each CDR3 protein gets one entry after TCRdb re-called the multiplex PCR reads with MiXCR. The sample includes approximately 90,000 distinct CDR3 sequences, 61% seen only once; the top ten take 15%. RNA was extracted from bulk tissue without any cell sorting. Input material: lung tumor tissue. The receptors stem from a man aged 65-85 years with non-small cell lung cancer.

This clonotype occurred many times. This sequence joins TRBV4-2 and TRBJ2-3; D not certain. CDR1 LGHNA and CDR2 YNFKEQ come from the germline V gene. The CDR3 extends over 15 amino acids. The V and J ends lost 4 bases and 6 bases respectively, with 17 bases between them. CDR3 residues: CASSLTYERRDTQYF. CDR3 DNA sequence: TGTGCCAGCAGCCTTACCTATGAGAGAAGGGATACGCAGTATTTT.

This clonotype came up many times. The chain employs TRBV4-1 and TRBJ1-2; D unclear. CDR3 size: 16 residues. V lost 0 bases and J lost 1, with 12 bases in between. The germline V gene encodes CDR1 MGHRA and CDR2 YSYEKL. Written as DNA, the CDR3 is TGCGCCAGCAGCCAAGAGCTAGGGAGCATTAACTATGGCTACACCTTC. It translates to CASSQELGSINYGYTF.

About this clonotype: An end of the junction does not agree with germline; a read error may underlie this. This chain links TRBV11-1 with TRBJ2-2; a weak D match, TRBD2 (6 bases). The CDR3 sequence is 15 residues long. Germline V gene data show CDR1 as SGHAT and CDR2 as FQDESV (reference sequence). The DNA for the CDR3 is TGCGCCAGCGGCCCGGGGGATGCCGGGGGCGGGGAGCTGTTTTTT. This codes for CASGPGDAGGGELFF.

This clonotype was detected ten times or more. The J gene is TRBJ2-1, the V gene TRBV10-3, with a possible D match to TRBD2 (6 bases). Trimming cost V 2 bases and J 0 bases, with 11 bases left between them. This CDR3 is built from 16 residues. Germline values: CDR1 ENHRY, CDR2 SYGVKD. CDR3 DNA sequence: TGTGCCATCAGTGAGCCGGGACTGAGCTCCTACAATGAGCAGTTCTTC. Its protein is CAISEPGLSSYNEQFF.

This clonotype was seen ten or more times. V usage is TRBV4-1 and J usage is TRBJ2-3; 8 nucleotides align to TRBD2. Unmatched junction bases numbered 8, after V lost 3 bases and J lost 3 bases. Per the germline V gene, CDR1 is MGHRA and CDR2 is YSYEKL. CDR3 length: 16 amino acids. The CDR3: CASSHTGGADTDTQYF. The DNA of the CDR3 is TGCGCCAGCAGCCATACCGGGGGGGCCGATACAGATACGCAGTATTTT.

This clonotype showed up just a few times. This chain connects TRBV20-1 to TRBJ2-4; no firm D call. Germline V gives CDR1 DFQATT, CDR2 SNEGSKA (reference sequence). The CDR3 has 13 amino acids. V was shortened by 1 base and J by 3 bases, with 7 bases between the two germline ends. The CDR3, as DNA: TGCAGTGCTAGAGTGGGTCACAAAAACATTCAGTACTTC. Protein sequence: CSARVGHKNIQYF.

In this sample, this clonotype turned up a few times. V and J are TRBV7-3 and TRBJ2-3, with a tentative D call TRBD1 (6 bases). Trimming took 2 bases from V and 5 from J, leaving 14 bases between them. There are 15 residues in the CDR3. Germline V CDR1 and CDR2: SGHTA, FQGTGA. The CDR3 region has the DNA TGTGCCAGCAGCTTAGGGGGCAGCCTCGGAGATACGCAGTATTTT. Protein: CASSLGGSLGDTQYF.

Points on this clonotype: Because the CDR3 is missing its conserved closing phenylalanine or tryptophan, this is likely a read error. The chain links TRBV11-2 to TRBJ2-1, with D possibly matching TRBD2 (6 bases). The germline CDR1 and CDR2 sequences are SGHAT and FQNNGV. This CDR3 is 16 amino acids long. CDR3 sequence reads: CAGSFGTAPIMDEQFS. DNA for the CDR3: TGTGCCGGCAGCTTCGGGACTGCACCCATAATGGATGAGCAGTTCTCC.

About this clonotype itself: A read error may be the cause here, since a much bigger clone is one base away. The chain couples TRBV7-9 to TRBJ2-4; TRBD2 might be the D (6 bases). Germline V CDR1 and CDR2: SEHNR, FQNEAQ (reference sequence). This CDR3 contains 13 residues. V lost 6 bases to trimming and J lost 11 bases, with 17 bases between them. CDR3: CASSRSGGNVQYF. CDR3 DNA sequence: TGTGCCAGCAGTCGCTCTGGAGGGAACGTTCAGTACTTC.

Worth noting for this clonotype: The junction departs from germline at one end; a sequencing error may be responsible. The chain employs TRBV12-3 or TRBV12-4 and TRBJ1-4; tentative D call: TRBD1 (5 bases). This CDR3 region has 16 residues. The DNA of the CDR3 is TGTGCCTGCAGTTTGGCCCTGGGGCAGTTAAATGAAAGACTGTTTTTT. Encoded protein: CACSLALGQLNERLFF.

This clonotype was seen ten or more times. The chain carries TRBV5-4 and TRBJ2-2; D not resolved. The CDR3 totals 14 residues. V shed 0 bases and J shed 0 bases, with 3 bases lying between them. Germline lookup yields CDR1 SGHNT and CDR2 YYREEE (reference sequence). CDR3 sequence: CASSLDPNTGELFF. CDR3 DNA: TGTGCCAGCAGCTTGGACCCGAACACCGGGGAGCTGTTTTTT.

The chain recombines TRBV29-1 with TRBJ2-7; D possibly corresponds to TRBD1 (6 bases). V lost 7 bases and J lost 5, with 21 bases in between. The CDR3 has 14 residues. Germline-derived CDR1 and CDR2 are SQVTM and ANQGSEA. In DNA, the CDR3 is TGCAGCGCAGTCTCCGGGGCAGGGGTTGACGAGCAGTACTTC. This codes for CSAVSGAGVDEQYF.

V and J are TRBV12-3 or TRBV12-4 and TRBJ2-1; D call uncertain. Trimming removed 5 bases from V and 5 bases from J, with 10 bases in between. The CDR3 has 13 amino acids. The CDR3 DNA sequence: TGTGCCAGCAGTCCCTGGGCAAACAATGAGCAGTTCTTC. Encoded protein: CASSPWANNEQFF.

Comment on this clonotype: Given a much more abundant clone one base away, this may be a read error. The V call is TRBV5-1, the J call TRBJ2-2; weak D call: TRBD2 (5 bases). Per germline, CDR1 SGHRS and CDR2 YFSETQ. The CDR3 runs 14 residues. The CDR3 DNA follows: TGCGCCAGCAGCTTGGATCGGAACACCGGGGAGCTGTTGTTT. It codes for CASSLDRNTGELLF. The full variable domain, in which reference TRBV5-1 and TRBJ2-2 provide the parts outside the CDR3, is KAGVTQTPRYLIKTRGQQVTLSCSPISGHRSVSWYQQTPGQGLQFLFEYFSETQRNKGNFPGRFSGRQFSNSRSEMNVSTLELGDSALYLCASSLDRNTGELLFGEGSRLTVL.

Worth noting for this clonotype: This CDR3 is missing its conserved last phenylalanine or tryptophan, likely due to a read error. No DNA is shown, since the ends of the CDR3 on it are uncertain; the CDR3 is the one TCRdb lists. The chain couples TRBV11-2 to TRBJ2-1; the DNA was not compared with TRBD1, the D call given in the table. In germline, CDR1 is SGHAT, CDR2 FQNNGV. The CDR3 is 16 residues long, ends included. Here the CDR3 reads CVSSLQPGVSYNEQLL.

The chain recombines TRBV29-1 with TRBJ2-3; the D gene could be TRBD1 or TRBD2 (6 bases each). Germline CDR1 and CDR2: SQVTM and ANQGSEA. With 5 bases removed from V and 2 bases from J, the gap between germline ends came to 14 bases. The CDR3 has 14 amino acids. DNA of the CDR3: TGCAGCGTTTCGGGGGCGGACTACACAGATACGCAGTATTTT. Protein sequence: CSVSGADYTDTQYF.

This chain links TRBV7-3 with TRBJ2-1; D call uncertain. CDR1 is SGHTA and CDR2 is FQGTGA in the germline V gene. V shed 5 bases and J shed 6 bases, with 11 bases lying between them. The CDR3 extends over 13 amino acids. The CDR3 region has the DNA TGTGCCAGCAGCGCCCGACCCGGCAATGAGCAGTTCTTC. It translates to CASSARPGNEQFF.

This sequence joins TRBV30 and TRBJ2-4, with D possibly TRBD2 on 5 matching bases. Germline CDR1 is GTSNPN and CDR2 is SVGIG (reference sequence). V lost 3 bases to trimming and J lost 0 bases, with 12 bases between them. The CDR3 has 15 residues. DNA for the CDR3: TGTGCCTGGAGCGTAGGACTCATAGCCAAAAACATTCAGTACTTC. Residues: CAWSVGLIAKNIQYF.

The table lists this clonotype with a few counts. Just one base apart from a much larger clone, this may be a read error. This sequence joins TRBV2 and TRBJ2-5, with TRBD1 matching over 7 bases. The CDR3 is 15 amino acids. Germline CDR1 is SNHLY and CDR2 is FYNNEI. The V gene end was trimmed by 7 bases and the J gene end by 2 bases; junction bases not matched to a gene: 10. CDR3 sequence reads: CASTRQRGPQETQYF. The CDR3 DNA reads as TGTGCCAGCACGCGTCAGAGGGGGCCGCAAGAGACCCAGTACTTC.

The J gene is TRBJ1-2, the V gene TRBV12-3 or TRBV12-4; D is ambiguous. V shed 6 bases and J shed 4 bases, with 18 bases lying between them. The CDR3 extends over 15 amino acids. CDR3 DNA: TGTGCCAGCAGCCTAGTCGTGGCAGCTTCCTATGGCTACACCTTC. This codes for CASSLVVAASYGYTF.

Points on this clonotype: Germline and junction disagree at one end, which may indicate a read error. V is TRBV6-5 and J is TRBJ2-7; 7 nucleotides align to TRBD1. Germline loops: CDR1 MNHEY, CDR2 SVGAGI. This CDR3 has 17 amino acids. CDR3 loop: CASRPRTGFLDSYEQNF. The CDR3 nucleotides read TGTGCCAGCAGACCCCGGACAGGCTTTCTTGACTCATACGAGCAGAACTTC.

Regarding this clonotype: This may come from a read error, since a much larger clone is one base off. The rearrangement uses TRBV14 and TRBJ2-4; D is undetermined. The CDR3 is made up of 17 amino acids. Per germline, CDR1 SGHDN and CDR2 FVKESK. CDR3 loop: CASSQGHRWGDKNNQYF. CDR3 DNA sequence: TGTGCCAGCAGCCAAGGGCACCGGTGGGGTGACAAAAACAATCAGTACTTC.

This clonotype was seen once. This could be a read error, since a much larger clone is one nucleotide away. The chain is built from TRBV20-1 and TRBJ1-1; 7 bases match TRBD1. The CDR3 contains 14 residues. The V segment lost 4 bases and the J segment 2 bases; nucleotides outside the gene matches: 7. CDR1 is DFQATT, CDR2 SNEGSKA, per germline (reference sequence). CDR3 in DNA: TGCAGTGCTACTCTTACAGGGGCTAACACTGAAGCTTTCTTT. Translated, it gives CSATLTGANTEAFF.